Listed here are 23 T cell receptor beta chains from one sample, sequenced in a study of blood T cell repertoires in COVID-19. Clones were sequenced by immunoSEQ multiplex PCR, and TCRdb holds only the in-frame ones, with some missing. Of approximately 280,000 clones in the sample, roughly 85% are singletons; the top ten hold 2.5%. The sample taken for sequencing was PBMCs or T cells enriched from blood (not recorded which). The source is a woman between 50 and 59 years old who had recovered from COVID-19.

This sequence joins TRBV5-1 and TRBJ2-3; D perhaps matches TRBD2 (6 bases). CDR3 length: 16 amino acids. V gave up 2 bases and J gave up 2 bases, with 15 bases separating them. Germline V CDR1 and CDR2: SGHRS, YFSETQ. CDR3 in amino acids: CASSFPLAAPTDTQYF. CDR3 sequence (DNA): TGCGCCAGCAGCTTCCCTTTAGCGGCCCCCACAGATACGCAGTATTTT.

The J gene is TRBJ1-1, the V gene TRBV19; tentative D call: TRBD1 (5 bases). The CDR3 length is 15 residues. Deletions cut 10 bases from V and 5 bases from J, with 23 bases between. From germline, CDR1 is LNHDA and CDR2 SQIVND (reference sequence). In DNA form, the CDR3 reads TGTGCCACCAGCTTCGCGCGTGGGGGGGGGACTGAAGCTTTCTTT. It specifies CATSFARGGGTEAFF. The full variable domain, completed using reference TRBV19 and TRBJ1-1, is DGGITQSPKYLFRKEGQNVTLSCEQNLNHDAMYWYRQDPGQGLRLIYYSQIVNDFQKGDIAEGYSVSREKKESFPLTVTSAQKNPTAFYLCATSFARGGGTEAFFGQGTRLTVV.

The rearrangement uses TRBV5-1 and TRBJ1-3; D is ambiguous. Germline lookup yields CDR1 SGHRS and CDR2 YFSETQ. The CDR3 consists of 14 residues. The germline V and J ends were trimmed by 0 bases and 0 bases, with 4 bases remaining between them. The CDR3 protein is CASSLGHSGNTIYF. DNA of the CDR3: TGCGCCAGCAGCTTGGGACACTCTGGAAACACCATATATTTT. Using reference TRBV5-1 and TRBJ1-3 for the parts outside the CDR3, the full variable domain is KAGVTQTPRYLIKTRGQQVTLSCSPISGHRSVSWYQQTPGQGLQFLFEYFSETQRNKGNFPGRFSGRQFSNSRSEMNVSTLELGDSALYLCASSLGHSGNTIYFGEGSWLTVV.

The chain combines TRBV15 with TRBJ2-3; 10 bases fit TRBD2. V lost 1 base, J lost 0 bases, and 4 bases stayed unmatched. The CDR3 contains 17 residues. Germline V gene sequence: CDR1 LNHNV, CDR2 YYDKDF (reference sequence). DNA of the CDR3: TGTGCCACCAGCAGAGGTTCGACTAGCGGGAGCACAGATACGCAGTATTTT. Translated: CATSRGSTSGSTDTQYF.

The chain combines TRBV5-1 with TRBJ2-5; 12 positions match TRBD2. The CDR3 consists of 16 residues. Trimming cost V 4 bases and J 2 bases; bases outside gene matches: 6. Germline V gene data show CDR1 as SGHRS and CDR2 as YFSETQ. Here the CDR3 reads CASSPGTSGRQETQYF. CDR3 DNA sequence: TGCGCCAGCAGCCCCGGGACTAGCGGGCGGCAAGAGACCCAGTACTTC.

The chain links TRBV2 to TRBJ1-5, with D possibly TRBD1 on 6 matching bases. This CDR3 is built from 15 residues. V lost 4 bases to trimming and J lost 8 bases, with 18 bases between them. Germline CDR1 and CDR2: SNHLY and FYNNEI. CDR3 DNA sequence: TGTGCCAGCAGTGCCCGAGGGGGGGCAACGGAGCCCCAGCATTTT. It encodes CASSARGGATEPQHF. Full variable domain (outside the CDR3, taken from reference TRBV2 and TRBJ1-5): EPEVTQTPSHQVTQMGQEVILRCVPISNHLYFYWYRQILGQKVEFLVSFYNNEISEKSEIFDDQFSVERPDGSNFTLKIRSTKLEDSAMYFCASSARGGATEPQHFGDGTRLSIL.

V is TRBV29-1 and J is TRBJ2-3; 9 bases match TRBD2. Trimming took 5 bases from V and 4 from J; bases not matched to a gene: 10. The CDR3 is made up of 15 amino acids. The germline V gene has CDR1 SQVTM and CDR2 ANQGSEA. This CDR3 is CSVSLAGNVADTQYF. For the CDR3, the DNA is TGCAGCGTTAGTCTAGCGGGAAATGTCGCAGATACGCAGTATTTT.

This clone was counted only a few times. The rearrangement links TRBV25-1 to TRBJ1-3; unclear D gene. Trimming stripped 9 bases from V and 5 bases from J, with 8 bases between. The CDR3 has 11 amino acids. Germline-derived CDR1 and CDR2 are MGHDK and SYGVNS. The CDR3 is CASTSRNTIYF. In nucleotides, the CDR3 is TGTGCCAGTACTTCAAGAAACACCATATATTTT.

The chain couples TRBV4-1 to TRBJ1-2, with unresolved D. The CDR3 runs 14 residues. The germline V gene encodes CDR1 MGHRA and CDR2 YSYEKL. Deletions cut 0 bases from V and 4 bases from J, with 9 bases between. This CDR3 reads CASSQEGTIYGYTF. The CDR3 DNA reads as TGCGCCAGCAGCCAAGAGGGCACCATCTATGGCTACACCTTC.

This chain uses TRBV16 with TRBJ2-7; D unclear. The V end lost 1 base, the J end lost 5 bases, and 9 bases lay between the germline ends. Germline CDR1 is KGHSY and CDR2 is FQNENV. The CDR3 totals 13 residues. CDR3 amino acids: CASSQYTVHEQYF. The DNA for the CDR3 is TGTGCCAGCAGCCAATACACAGTCCACGAGCAGTACTTC.

This chain uses TRBV28 with TRBJ1-2; perhaps TRBD1 as D (5 bases). Germline V CDR1 and CDR2: MDHEN, SYDVKM. V lost 6 bases to trimming and J lost 6 bases, with 14 bases between them. The CDR3 covers 13 residues. The CDR3 nucleotides are TGTGCCAGCAGCAAAGCACCAGGGAATGGCTACACCTTC. Amino acid sequence: CASSKAPGNGYTF.

The chain has TRBV7-2 and TRBJ2-7; a possible D gene is TRBD2 (6 bases). CDR1 is SGHTA, CDR2 FQGNSA, per germline. V shed 3 bases and J shed 1 base, with 13 bases lying between them. This CDR3 has 15 amino acids. This chain's CDR3 is CASSFIGTVSYEQYF. The CDR3 bases are TGTGCCAGCAGCTTTATAGGGACTGTATCCTACGAGCAGTACTTC.

The chain couples TRBV24-1 to TRBJ2-7; 9 bases agree with TRBD1. J lost 5 bases, V lost 6 bases, and 10 bases had no gene match. The V gene's germline CDR1 is KGHDR and CDR2 SFDVKD. The CDR3 loop spans 15 amino acids. For the CDR3, the DNA is TGTGCCACCAGTAAAAGCTGGGACAGGGACCACGAGCAGTACTTC. This codes for CATSKSWDRDHEQYF.

The chain joins TRBV7-9 to TRBJ2-7; D unclear. CDR3 size: 11 residues. Germline CDR1 is SEHNR and CDR2 is FQNEAQ (reference sequence). Trimming left V 5 bases short and J 1 base short, with 3 bases between. The DNA of the CDR3 is TGTGCCAGCAGCCTTTCCTACGAGCAGTACTTC. This gives the protein CASSLSYEQYF. Using reference TRBV7-9 and TRBJ2-7 for the parts outside the CDR3, the full variable domain is DTGVSQNPRHKITKRGQNVTFRCDPISEHNRLYWYRQTLGQGPEFLTYFQNEAQLEKSRLLSDRFSAERPKGSFSTLEIQRTEQGDSAMYLCASSLSYEQYFGPGTRLTVT.

The chain carries TRBV29-1 and TRBJ2-1, with TRBD2 matching over 7 bases. The CDR3 runs 14 residues. J gave up 4 bases and V 3 bases, and 6 bases lay outside the gene matches. Germline lookup yields CDR1 SQVTM and CDR2 ANQGSEA. CDR3 in amino acids: CSVEGGSIYNEQFF. CDR3 bases: TGCAGCGTTGAGGGCGGGAGTATTTACAATGAGCAGTTCTTC.

As for this clone: Relative to the germline gene, one junction end is altered; a read error may explain this. The rearrangement joins TRBV18 to TRBJ1-1; no clear D. Germline values: CDR1 KGHSH, CDR2 LQKENI. The CDR3 extends over 18 amino acids. The CDR3 reads CASSPRLTSPSMNTEAFF. In DNA, the CDR3 is TGCGCCAGCTCCCCTAGACTCACTAGCCCCTCTATGAACACTGAAGCTTTCTTT.

V gene TRBV6-5 combines with J gene TRBJ1-6, with 8 bases fitting TRBD1. CDR3 length equals 15 residues. Germline V gene sequence: CDR1 MNHEY, CDR2 SVGAGI. Trimming at V came to 6 bases and at J to 4 bases, leaving 5 bases not matched to a gene. CDR3 in amino acids: CASRGGQVYNSPLHF. In DNA, the CDR3 is TGTGCCAGCAGAGGGGGACAGGTGTATAATTCACCCCTCCACTTT.

A word on this clone: Other DNA sequences in the same sample also yield this CDR3. The chain uses TRBV28 and TRBJ1-2, with 8 positions matching TRBD1. Trimming at V came to 1 base and at J to 5 bases, leaving 6 bases not matched to a gene. This CDR3 contains 15 residues. Germline V gene lookup returns CDR1 MDHEN and CDR2 SYDVKM. The CDR3 here is CASSLSGGAGYGYTF. For the CDR3, the DNA is TGTGCCAGCAGTTTATCAGGGGGCGCTGGGTATGGCTACACCTTC.

Of note for this clone: At one of its ends the junction is not consistent with the germline gene, which may arise from a read error. The chain couples TRBV28 to TRBJ1-2; the match to TRBD1 covers 7 bases. The CDR3 runs to 13 residues. Germline CDR1 and CDR2: MDHEN and SYDVKM. CDR3 loop: CASSSSAETGFLF. The CDR3 DNA reads TGTGCCAGCAGTTCTTCCGCTGAGACAGGGTTCCTCTTC.

CDR3 bases: TGTGCCAGCAGCCCTTTATCCGGTAACACTGAAGCTTTCTTT. Residues: CASSPLSGNTEAFF. The chain couples TRBV7-9 to TRBJ1-1; D ambiguous. The CDR3 is 14 residues long. Trimming shortened V by 5 bases and J by 2 bases, and 12 bases separated the two germline ends. Germline V gene data show CDR1 as SEHNR and CDR2 as FQNEAQ (reference sequence). Variable domain in full (rest from reference TRBV7-9 and TRBJ1-1): DTGVSQNPRHKITKRGQNVTFRCDPISEHNRLYWYRQTLGQGPEFLTYFQNEAQLEKSRLLSDRFSAERPKGSFSTLEIQRTEQGDSAMYLCASSPLSGNTEAFFGQGTRLTVV.

The chain carries TRBV3-1 (or the pseudogene TRBV3-2) and TRBJ2-7; 8 bases match TRBD1. After removal of 5 bases from V and 6 bases from J, the junction contained 6 bases not matched to a gene. The V gene's germline CDR1 is LGHDT and CDR2 YNNKEL (reference sequence). The CDR3 has 13 amino acids. The CDR3 spells CASSFGTGIEQYF. The CDR3 nucleotides are TGTGCCAGCAGCTTTGGGACAGGTATCGAGCAGTACTTC.

The chain carries TRBV13 and TRBJ1-4, with 7 positions matching TRBD1. The J segment lost 5 bases and the V segment lost 2 bases, leaving 5 bases of the junction unmatched. The length of the CDR3 is 15 residues. Germline CDR1 PRHDT, CDR2 FYEKMQ (reference sequence). The chain's CDR3 is CASSLTGVRNEKLFF. CDR3 nucleotide sequence: TGTGCCAGCAGCTTAACAGGGGTACGGAATGAAAAACTGTTTTTT.

The gene calls are TRBV12-3 or TRBV12-4 and TRBJ1-2, with 8 bases identical to TRBD1. The V gene end was trimmed by 5 bases and the J gene end by 5 bases; junction bases not matched to a gene: 4. The CDR3 runs to 13 residues. CDR3 in amino acids: CASSRQGRYGYTF. The CDR3 bases are TGTGCCAGCAGTAGACAGGGGAGGTATGGCTACACCTTC.